The 20 T cell receptor beta chains below all came from one sample that was sequenced in a study of blood T cell repertoires in COVID-19. Repertoires were generated with immunoSEQ multiplex PCR, while TCRdb's copy carries only in-frame clones and drops some. Of 20,000 to 30,000 clones listed, about 94% were seen once; the top ten hold more than 3.5%. Sequencing was performed on peripheral blood. Receptors originate from a human donor with active COVID-19. The donor label of this sample is uncertain.

V and J are TRBV29-1 and TRBJ2-5; 7 nucleotides agree with TRBD1. This CDR3 spans 12 amino acids. V dropped 8 bases and J dropped 2; count of bases not matched to a gene: 5. Germline lookup yields CDR1 SQVTM and CDR2 ANQGSEA. In DNA form, the CDR3 reads TGCAGCCAAGGACAGGCGCAAGAGACCCAGTACTTC. This gives the protein CSQGQAQETQYF.

The chain links TRBV6-5 to TRBJ1-4; tentatively, D is TRBD1 (6 bases). This CDR3 spans 15 amino acids. Germline V gene lookup returns CDR1 MNHEY and CDR2 SVGAGI. The ends were cut back, 6 bases at V and 8 bases at J, with 19 bases in the middle. DNA for the CDR3: TGTGCCAGCAGGGGAACAGGGCAGGATGGGGAAAAACTGTTTTTT. Translated, it gives CASRGTGQDGEKLFF.

The chain employs TRBV7-9 and TRBJ1-5, with 8 bases aligning to TRBD1. From germline, CDR1 is SEHNR and CDR2 FQNEAQ (reference sequence). V trimming: 4 bases; J trimming: 7 bases; junction bases outside the gene matches: 12. The CDR3 consists of 16 residues. Here the CDR3 DNA reads TGTGCCAGCAGCTCACCAGGCCCGGACAGGGCGCAGCCCCAGCATTTT. It specifies CASSSPGPDRAQPQHF.

The chain has TRBV4-2 and TRBJ2-5, with D maybe TRBD1 (5 bases). Germline V CDR1 and CDR2: LGHNA, YNFKEQ. This CDR3 comprises 15 residues. Trimming left V 0 bases short and J 0 bases short, with 8 bases between. The CDR3 sequence: CASSQDLGHQETQYF. The CDR3 nucleotides are TGTGCCAGCAGCCAAGATTTGGGGCACCAAGAGACCCAGTACTTC.

This clone was counted once. The CDR3 DNA reads as TGTGCCAGCAGCGTAGGGGGGGAAAACACTGAAGCTTTCTTT. Encoded protein: CASSVGGENTEAFF. The chain uses TRBV9 and TRBJ1-1; tentatively, D is TRBD1 (5 bases). V dropped 0 bases and J dropped 2 bases, with 8 bases sitting between them. Germline CDR1 reads SGDLS; CDR2 reads YYNGEE. This CDR3 region has 14 residues.

The rearrangement joins TRBV24-1 to TRBJ2-3; 12 nucleotides align to TRBD2. CDR1 is KGHDR, CDR2 SFDVKD, per germline. The CDR3 runs 15 residues. Trimming at V came to 4 bases and at J to 4 bases, leaving 2 bases not matched to a gene. The CDR3 sequence is CATSDLAGGSDTQYF. The DNA for the CDR3 is TGTGCCACCAGTGACCTAGCGGGAGGGTCAGATACGCAGTATTTT.

This chain connects TRBV24-1 to TRBJ2-1, with D tentatively TRBD1 (5 bases). The V gene's germline CDR1 is KGHDR and CDR2 SFDVKD. V was cut by 0 bases and J by 6 bases, with 14 bases left in between. CDR3 length: 16 amino acids. The CDR3 spells CATSDLRQGRGNEQFF. The CDR3 DNA reads as TGTGCCACCAGTGATTTGCGGCAGGGAAGGGGCAATGAGCAGTTCTTC.

In this sample, this clone turned up once. The chain joins TRBV5-6 to TRBJ1-4; 8 bases fit TRBD1. Germline-derived CDR1 and CDR2 are SGHDT and YYEEEE. There are 13 residues in the CDR3. Trimming took 4 bases from V and 8 from J; bases not matched to a gene: 4. CDR3 nucleotides: TGTGCCAGCAGCCTTGGGGACAGGGAAAAACTGTTTTTT. It codes for CASSLGDREKLFF.

The chain is built from TRBV4-1 and TRBJ1-1; 9 bases fit TRBD1. From germline, CDR1 is MGHRA and CDR2 YSYEKL. Germline trimming cut 1 base from V and 3 bases from J; bases unmatched to any gene: 3. The CDR3 extends over 15 amino acids. The CDR3 DNA reads TGCGCCAGCAGCCAAGGGGACAGGGACCACACTGAAGCTTTCTTT. It is translated as CASSQGDRDHTEAFF.

This sequence joins TRBV6-5 and TRBJ2-2; D might be TRBD1 (5 bases). Germline CDR1 reads MNHEY; CDR2 reads SVGAGI. The CDR3 has 15 amino acids. The V end lost 8 bases, the J end lost 5 bases, and 18 bases lay between the germline ends. Here the CDR3 DNA reads TGTGCCAGCCGCGGAGAAGGGGTATGGACCGGGGAGCTGTTTTTT. As protein: CASRGEGVWTGELFF.

This clone appeared once. The rearrangement uses TRBV30 and TRBJ1-5, with D hard to call. With 0 bases removed from V and 3 bases from J, the gap between germline ends came to 9 bases. Germline CDR1 GTSNPN, CDR2 SVGIG (reference sequence). The CDR3 has 14 amino acids. The CDR3 DNA reads TGTGCCTGGAGTGTTTCTAATTTCAATCAGCCCCAGCATTTT. It is translated as CAWSVSNFNQPQHF.

This rearrangement joins TRBV30 to TRBJ2-3, with 11 bases fitting TRBD2. The V and J ends lost 2 bases and 8 bases, in that order; junction bases with no gene match: 6. This CDR3 comprises 14 residues. Germline CDR1 GTSNPN, CDR2 SVGIG (reference sequence). The CDR3 reads CAWSISGGDGTQYF. The DNA for the CDR3 is TGTGCCTGGAGTATTAGCGGGGGGGACGGTACGCAGTATTTT.

This clone has only a few counts. The V and J genes are TRBV7-8 and TRBJ1-6; unclear D gene. This CDR3 spans 13 amino acids. CDR1 and CDR2 from the germline V gene are SGHVS and FQNEAQ. The V gene lost 5 bases and the J gene lost 10 bases, with 12 bases spanning the gap. The CDR3 region is CASSTRGRSPLHF. CDR3 DNA sequence: TGTGCCAGCAGCACCCGGGGTAGATCACCCCTCCACTTT.

The chain employs TRBV3-1 (or the pseudogene TRBV3-2) and TRBJ2-7, with D possibly being TRBD1 (6 bases). Per germline, CDR1 LGHDT and CDR2 YNNKEL (reference sequence). Trimming stripped 1 base from V and 6 bases from J, with 10 bases between. CDR3 size: 13 residues. The CDR3 DNA reads TGTGCCAGCAGCCAAGCCCAGGGGTTCGAGCAGTACTTC. Its translation is CASSQAQGFEQYF.

Notes on this clone: Since no conserved phenylalanine or tryptophan closes the CDR3, a read error is the likely cause. Because the CDR3's place on the DNA is in doubt, the DNA is left out and the CDR3 is given as listed by TCRdb. The chain employs TRBV5-4 and TRBJ2-2; the table's D call TRBD2 went unverified against the DNA. The CDR3 extends over 13 residues, inclusive of both ends. Germline V gene lookup returns CDR1 SGHNT and CDR2 YYREEE (reference sequence). The CDR3: CASSSGTSGIWRV.

The rearrangement joins TRBV28 to TRBJ2-7; D unresolved. Germline V gene sequence: CDR1 MDHEN, CDR2 SYDVKM. This CDR3 has 14 residues. Deletions cut 1 base from V and 2 bases from J, with 9 bases between. The chain's CDR3 is CASSLSLRTYEQYF. The DNA for the CDR3 is TGTGCCAGCAGTTTATCATTGCGGACCTACGAGCAGTACTTC.

The chain combines TRBV28 with TRBJ2-3; 13 bases map to TRBD2. This CDR3 has 16 residues. CDR1 and CDR2 from the germline V gene are MDHEN and SYDVKM. V was clipped by 5 bases and J by 1 base; unmatched bases: 3. The CDR3 sequence: CASSGLAGEGTDTQYF. The CDR3 nucleotides read TGTGCCAGCAGTGGACTAGCGGGAGAGGGCACAGATACGCAGTATTTT.

The chain has TRBV7-8 and TRBJ2-5; possible D gene TRBD2, 5 bases. The V end lost 5 bases, the J end lost 2 bases, and 12 bases lay between the germline ends. The CDR3 covers 14 residues. The germline CDR1 and CDR2 sequences are SGHVS and FQNEAQ. CDR3 bases: TGTGCCAGCAGCCTATTACGGGGACAAGAGACCCAGTACTTC. Translating it yields CASSLLRGQETQYF.

The V and J genes are TRBV6-5 and TRBJ1-4, with TRBD1 as a possible D gene (6 bases). The V end lost 7 bases, the J end lost 9 bases, and 18 bases lay between the germline ends. This CDR3 has 14 residues. Germline loops: CDR1 MNHEY, CDR2 SVGAGI. The CDR3 region has the DNA TGTGCCAGCAAACGTACAGGGAGTCATCAAAAACTGTTTTTT. It yields the protein CASKRTGSHQKLFF.

The chain has TRBV27 and TRBJ1-6; 9 positions match TRBD1. CDR1 is MNHEY, CDR2 SMNVEV, per germline (reference sequence). CDR3 length equals 17 residues. Trimming took 0 bases from V and 6 from J; bases not matched to a gene: 6. The CDR3 sequence: CASSLSPATGGNSPLHF. DNA for the CDR3: TGTGCCAGCAGTTTATCCCCAGCGACAGGGGGTAATTCACCCCTCCACTTT.